Following are 20 T cell receptor beta chains from one sample sequenced in a study of chronic HIV infection and antiretroviral therapy (dated by TCRdb to the mid-2010s). Libraries were prepared through 5' RACE. Sequencing instrument: Illumina MiSeq. TCRdb reworked the public reads: Q25 trimming with fastp, MiXCR clone assembly, productive beta chains retained. Records with the same CDR3 protein are collapsed into one entry carrying the most frequent genes and DNA. This sample lists 39,000 or so distinct CDR3 sequences; roughly 8.2% were detected once. The ten largest clones represent roughly 2.8% of the sample. The specimen was peripheral blood. These receptor sequences come from an adult who had HIV and had not received antiretroviral therapy, or was an uninfected healthy control (not recorded which).

This clonotype was recorded a few times. J is TRBJ1-2 and V is TRBV2; TRBD1 aligns across 11 bases. Unmatched junction bases numbered 1, after V lost 0 bases and J lost 7 bases. This CDR3 has 14 residues. The germline V gene encodes CDR1 SNHLY and CDR2 FYNNEI. CDR3 protein: CASSEAGTGGGYTF. The CDR3, as DNA: TGTGCCAGCAGTGAAGCGGGGACAGGGGGTGGCTACACCTTC. The whole variable domain, remainder taken from reference TRBV2 and TRBJ1-2, is EPEVTQTPSHQVTQMGQEVILRCVPISNHLYFYWYRQILGQKVEFLVSFYNNEISEKSEIFDDQFSVERPDGSNFTLKIRSTKLEDSAMYFCASSEAGTGGGYTFGSGTRLTVV.

This clonotype was seen repeatedly, ten times or more. CDR3 region: CASSRDTSYEQYF. CDR3 DNA: TGCGCCAGCAGCCGGGACACTTCCTACGAGCAGTACTTC. This chain uses TRBV10-2 with TRBJ2-7; TRBD1 might be the D (6 bases). The V and J ends lost 6 bases and 1 base respectively, with 10 bases between them. The CDR3 contains 13 residues. Germline V gives CDR1 WSHSY, CDR2 SAAADI.

This clonotype was recorded at least ten times. The rearrangement links TRBV6-1 to TRBJ2-1, with 10 positions matching TRBD2. The CDR3 spans 14 residues. The trim removed 0 bases at V and 8 bases at J, leaving 1 base unmatched. CDR1 and CDR2 (germline): MNHNS, SASEGT. CDR3 sequence reads: CASSEAGTSDEQFF. DNA of the CDR3: TGTGCCAGCAGTGAAGCTGGGACTAGCGATGAGCAGTTCTTC.

At least ten counts were recorded for this clonotype. The V gene is TRBV5-1, the J gene TRBJ2-7; D might be TRBD1 (6 bases). V lost 0 bases, J lost 6 bases, and 13 bases lay in between. Germline CDR1 reads SGHRS; CDR2 reads YFSETQ. There are 14 residues in the CDR3. The CDR3 reads CASSLGTEASEQYF. The CDR3 DNA sequence: TGCGCCAGCAGCTTGGGGACAGAGGCCTCCGAGCAGTACTTC.

This clonotype was seen a few times. The rearrangement links TRBV10-3 to TRBJ2-2; possible D gene TRBD2, 5 bases. The V and J ends lost 6 bases and 5 bases respectively, with 10 bases between them. Per the germline V gene, CDR1 is ENHRY and CDR2 is SYGVKD. The CDR3 consists of 13 residues. The CDR3: CAIRNTGTGELFF. DNA for the CDR3: TGTGCCATCAGGAACACGGGGACCGGGGAGCTGTTTTTT.

This clonotype was seen ten or more times. The rearrangement links TRBV29-1 to TRBJ2-1; D ambiguous. V dropped 4 bases and J dropped 6 bases, with 10 bases sitting between them. Germline V CDR1 and CDR2: SQVTM, ANQGSEA. This CDR3 is 12 amino acids long. The DNA for the CDR3 is TGCAGCGTTGGTCAGGCCCTCAATGAGCAGTTCTTC. Protein sequence: CSVGQALNEQFF.

In its sample, this clonotype was seen a few times. The chain recombines TRBV4-3 with TRBJ2-2, with no clear D. Germline loops: CDR1 LGHNA, CDR2 YSLEER. This CDR3 spans 15 amino acids. Trimming cost V 0 bases and J 0 bases, with 5 bases left between them. The CDR3 bases are TGCGCCAGCAGCCAAGACTTCTCGAACACCGGGGAGCTGTTTTTT. The encoded protein is CASSQDFSNTGELFF.

The chain carries TRBV28 and TRBJ1-1; D is undetermined. V was cut by 2 bases and J by 1 base, with 11 bases left in between. Per the germline V gene, CDR1 is MDHEN and CDR2 is SYDVKM. CDR3 length equals 15 residues. The CDR3 loop reads CASSLISAGNTEAFF. The CDR3 DNA reads as TGTGCCAGCAGTTTAATTTCGGCGGGGAACACTGAAGCTTTCTTT.

This clonotype occurred a few times. The chain combines TRBV20-1 with TRBJ2-3; TRBD1 matches 8 bases. The CDR3 loop spans 15 amino acids. Germline V gives CDR1 DFQATT, CDR2 SNEGSKA (reference sequence). V was clipped by 1 base and J by 0 bases; unmatched bases: 3. CDR3 coding DNA: TGCAGTGCTAGAGGACAGGGGATCAGCACAGATACGCAGTATTTT. Translation: CSARGQGISTDTQYF.

This chain uses TRBV19 with TRBJ2-2; 8 bases line up with TRBD1. The CDR3 sequence is 15 residues long. Germline V CDR1 and CDR2: LNHDA, SQIVND (reference sequence). V trimming: 5 bases; J trimming: 3 bases; junction bases outside the gene matches: 5. The chain's CDR3 is CASSYRDRHTGELFF. The CDR3 DNA sequence: TGTGCCAGTAGTTACCGGGACAGGCACACCGGGGAGCTGTTTTTT.

This clonotype was counted ten times or more. This sequence joins TRBV29-1 and TRBJ2-6; 8 bases align to TRBD1. Per germline, CDR1 SQVTM and CDR2 ANQGSEA. The CDR3 contains 14 residues. V lost 5 bases and J lost 4; bases outside the gene matches: 4. This CDR3 is CSVRTGSGANVLTF. The CDR3 nucleotides read TGCAGCGTTCGGACAGGGTCAGGGGCCAACGTCCTGACTTTC. Together with reference TRBV29-1 and TRBJ2-6, the CDR3 gives the full variable domain: SAVISQKPSRDICQRGTSLTIQCQVDSQVTMMFWYRQQPGQSLTLIATANQGSEATYESGFVIDKFPISRPNLTFSTLTVSNMSPEDSSIYLCSVRTGSGANVLTFGAGSRLTVL.

This clonotype has at least ten counts. The rearrangement uses TRBV15 and TRBJ2-3; D call uncertain. V was pared by 0 bases and J by 0 bases, with 7 bases between. The CDR3 covers 15 residues. Germline-derived CDR1 and CDR2 are LNHNV and YYDKDF (reference sequence). The CDR3 sequence: CATSRDRRSTDTQYF. CDR3 sequence (DNA): TGTGCCACCAGCAGAGATCGAAGAAGCACAGATACGCAGTATTTT.

This clonotype came up a few times. The chain uses TRBV2 and TRBJ1-5; D perhaps matches TRBD1 (6 bases). Trimming removed 2 bases from V and 4 bases from J, with 9 bases in between. This CDR3 comprises 14 residues. Germline V gene data show CDR1 as SNHLY and CDR2 as FYNNEI. The CDR3, as DNA: TGTGCCAGCAGTGAACAGGGGAGGAATCAGCCCCAGCATTTT. This gives the protein CASSEQGRNQPQHF.

The chain joins TRBV28 to TRBJ1-1; weak D call: TRBD1 (5 bases). V shed 6 bases and J shed 1 base, with 12 bases lying between them. The germline V gene has CDR1 MDHEN and CDR2 SYDVKM. CDR3 length: 14 residues. CDR3 region: CASSSGAANTEAFF. DNA for the CDR3: TGTGCCAGCAGCTCTGGGGCTGCGAACACTGAAGCTTTCTTT. The full variable domain, rest sourced from reference TRBV28 and TRBJ1-1, is DVKVTQSSRYLVKRTGEKVFLECVQDMDHENMFWYRQDPGLGLRLIYFSYDVKMKEKGDIPEGYSVSREKKERFSLILESASTNQTSMYLCASSSGAANTEAFFGQGTRLTVV.

In this sample, this clonotype turned up a few times. The chain carries TRBV25-1 and TRBJ2-3; the D gene is possibly TRBD1 (6 bases). Trimming took 6 bases from V and 5 from J, leaving 12 bases between them. CDR3 length: 13 residues. Germline CDR1 reads MGHDK; CDR2 reads SYGVNS. The CDR3 region has the DNA TGTGCCAGCAGCCACAGGGTCATAGATACGCAGTATTTT. Translation: CASSHRVIDTQYF.

The chain joins TRBV28 to TRBJ2-7; TRBD1 matches 11 bases. Germline CDR1 MDHEN, CDR2 SYDVKM. V shed 5 bases and J 7 bases; nucleotides not matched to a gene: 7. The CDR3 is 14 residues long. The CDR3 DNA follows: TGTGCCAGCAGTCTCGGACAGGGGGCGTTGGAGCAGTACTTC. Translated, it gives CASSLGQGALEQYF.

This chain joins TRBV27 and TRBJ1-1; D gene ambiguous. The CDR3 contains 14 residues. Trimming cost V 5 bases and J 0 bases, with 10 bases left between them. The germline CDR1 and CDR2 sequences are MNHEY and SMNVEV (reference sequence). CDR3 sequence: CASSPGSLNTEAFF. As DNA, the CDR3 is TGTGCCAGCAGTCCGGGGTCACTGAACACTGAAGCTTTCTTT.

Ten or more counts support this clonotype. V usage is TRBV5-1 and J usage is TRBJ1-1; D is undetermined. CDR1 is SGHRS and CDR2 is YFSETQ in the germline V gene. V was cut by 0 bases and J by 1 base, with 7 bases left in between. The CDR3 loop spans 14 amino acids. DNA for the CDR3: TGCGCCAGCAGCTTGGCTCCCGGGAACACTGAAGCTTTCTTT. Amino acid sequence: CASSLAPGNTEAFF. Complete variable domain (other parts from reference TRBV5-1 and TRBJ1-1): KAGVTQTPRYLIKTRGQQVTLSCSPISGHRSVSWYQQTPGQGLQFLFEYFSETQRNKGNFPGRFSGRQFSNSRSEMNVSTLELGDSALYLCASSLAPGNTEAFFGQGTRLTVV.

This sequence joins TRBV7-9 and TRBJ1-1; 8 bases match TRBD1. In germline, CDR1 is SEHNR, CDR2 FQNEAQ (reference sequence). The J segment lost 0 bases and the V segment lost 2 bases, leaving 2 bases of the junction unmatched. CDR3 length: 15 amino acids. CDR3 amino acids: CASSLRTGMNTEAFF. The CDR3 region has the DNA TGTGCCAGCAGCTTACGGACAGGGATGAACACTGAAGCTTTCTTT.

This clonotype was seen a few times. The V gene is TRBV29-1, the J gene TRBJ2-7; D might be TRBD1 or TRBD2, each matching 6 bases. Trimming removed 7 bases at V and 7 bases at J, with 23 bases between. Germline V gene sequence: CDR1 SQVTM, CDR2 ANQGSEA. The CDR3 is 14 amino acids. The CDR3 region has the DNA TGCAGCGGGGGGGACCTAGGGACAAAAGGGGAGCAGTACTTC. Translated: CSGGDLGTKGEQYF.